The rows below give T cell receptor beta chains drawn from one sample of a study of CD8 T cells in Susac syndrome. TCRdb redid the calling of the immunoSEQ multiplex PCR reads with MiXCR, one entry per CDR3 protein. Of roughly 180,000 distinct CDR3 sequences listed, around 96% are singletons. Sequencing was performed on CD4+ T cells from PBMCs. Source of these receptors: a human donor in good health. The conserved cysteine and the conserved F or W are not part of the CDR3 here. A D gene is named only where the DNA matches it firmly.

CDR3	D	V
SARVTGPGELF	NA	TRBV20-1
SARLQGGQSTGSGNTIY	TRBD1	TRBV20-1
ASSWDRVQETQY	TRBD1	TRBV5-6
ASRPAWLETQY	NA	TRBV19
ASSLPSGGGETQY	NA	TRBV7-2
SGTLSNQPQH	NA	TRBV20-1
ATSRGAGGNTQY	TRBD2	TRBV15
ASTGQGSQPQH	TRBD1	TRBV28
ASSPSRWRDDGEQF	NA	TRBV18
SASSGESTDTQY	NA	TRBV20-1
ATRQVDTQY	NA	TRBV15
ASSLIQGYEQY	NA	TRBV7-9
SAASGRASDNEQF	TRBD2	TRBV20-1
ASSPSMQETQY	NA	TRBV19
ASSKGQETYGYT	TRBD1	TRBV5-4
ASSTNMADEQF	NA	TRBV7-2
ASNDRIDQPQH	NA	TRBV6-2/TRBV6-3
ASSLVHGAYNEQF	NA	TRBV11-2
ASSLAGSLNEQF	NA	TRBV7-9
ASSRTEETQY	NA	TRBV2
ASSFTGEETQY	TRBD1	TRBV7-9
ASSLTTYEQY	NA	TRBV23-1
ASSPPKGFHEQY	NA	TRBV18
AWSGTGGDGYT	TRBD1	TRBV30
ATSRDLGGGTDTQY	NA	TRBV15
SAGRQGADGQPQH	TRBD1	TRBV20-1
ASSFSGTTDTQY	NA	TRBV13
SVLAGGMGEQF	TRBD2	TRBV29-1
SVEDESRGTEAF	NA	TRBV29-1
ASSGDTGELF	NA	TRBV25-1
ASSLGQGFPYEQY	TRBD1	TRBV7-2
ASSDRVRSEAF	NA	TRBV2
SVGWAGELF	NA	TRBV29-1
ATSSDQAETQY	NA	TRBV15
ASSIAGEGGEQY	TRBD2	TRBV5-1
SALRDSSETQY	NA	TRBV20-1